What follows is one TCR beta chain and its context. The data stem from a study of cytomegalovirus exposure and HLA in healthy donors. V lost 3 bases and J 2 bases, leaving 17 bases between the germline ends. The CDR3 contains 16 residues. Germline CDR1 is SGHAT and CDR2 is FQNNGV. The repertoire was sequenced with immunoSEQ multiplex PCR; TCRdb's copy has only in-frame clones and lacks some. This sample has a few hundred thousand clones; 80% to 90% occur once, and the top ten carry about 0.8%. The source of this sequence is a young woman in good health and CMV-seronegative. The rearrangement joins TRBV11-2 to TRBJ2-7; D may be TRBD1 (5 bases). The sequenced sample consisted of PBMCs. The DNA of the CDR3 is TGTGCCAGCAGCTTCGCCCGCACAGGAGCGACCTACGAGCAGTACTTC. This gives the protein CASSFARTGATYEQYF. Using reference TRBV11-2 and TRBJ2-7 for the parts outside the CDR3, the full variable domain is EAGVAQSPRYKIIEKRQSVAFWCNPISGHATLYWYQQILGQGPKLLIQFQNNGVVDDSQLPKDRFSAERLKGVDSTLKIQPAKLEDSAVYLCASSFARTGATYEQYFGPGTRLTVT.